The 27 T cell receptor beta chains given below trace back to one sample, sequenced in a study of shared clonotypes between healthy human individuals. It was CD45RO-negative cells, positively selected for CCR7, that made up naive CD8 cells, with terminally differentiated effector memory CD45RA+ cells excluded. Sequenced by immunoSEQ multiplex PCR; TCRdb stores in-frame clones only, minus some. The profile shows 1.5 million to 2.5 million clones, approximately 94% of them singletons. The sample taken for sequencing was naive CD8+ T cells sorted from blood. The receptors derive from a man between 18 and 29 years old in good health.

The J gene is TRBJ2-7, the V gene TRBV11-2; TRBD2 matches 7 bases. Germline V gene sequence: CDR1 SGHAT, CDR2 FQNNGV. The junction had 17 bases not matched to a gene; V was cut back by 5 bases and J by 1 base. The CDR3 runs to 18 residues. Here the CDR3 reads CASSLATSEAGESYEQYF. In DNA, the CDR3 is TGTGCCAGCAGCCTAGCGACTTCCGAGGCGGGAGAGTCCTACGAGCAGTACTTC. Filled out from reference TRBV11-2 and TRBJ2-7, the complete variable domain reads EAGVAQSPRYKIIEKRQSVAFWCNPISGHATLYWYQQILGQGPKLLIQFQNNGVVDDSQLPKDRFSAERLKGVDSTLKIQPAKLEDSAVYLCASSLATSEAGESYEQYFGPGTRLTVT.

A single count supports this clone. This chain joins TRBV20-1 and TRBJ2-7, with D unclear. Germline V CDR1 and CDR2: DFQATT, SNEGSKA (reference sequence). CDR3 length equals 10 residues. V lost 5 bases and J lost 6, with 8 bases in between. For the CDR3, the DNA is TGCAGTGCTCGGTGGGGCGAGCAGTACTTC. Translating it yields CSARWGEQYF.

The rearrangement links TRBV27 to TRBJ2-1, with no clear D. With 5 bases removed from V and 4 bases from J, the gap between germline ends came to 21 bases. There are 17 residues in the CDR3. CDR1 and CDR2 from the germline V gene are MNHEY and SMNVEV (reference sequence). The CDR3 is CASSPQSVSGSYNEQFF. The CDR3 DNA reads as TGTGCCAGCAGTCCACAGTCGGTCTCCGGAAGTTACAATGAGCAGTTCTTC.

This clone was detected once. At the DNA level, this CDR3 is encoded by other sequences in the same sample as well. The V and J genes are TRBV4-1 and TRBJ2-1; a weak D match, TRBD2 (6 bases). The V end was cut by 3 bases, the J end by 9 bases, with 6 bases between. CDR3 length: 11 residues. Per the germline V gene, CDR1 is MGHRA and CDR2 is YSYEKL. The CDR3 spells CASSQGGEQFF. The CDR3 nucleotides read TGCGCCAGCAGCCAGGGGGGTGAGCAGTTCTTC.

V is TRBV7-8 and J is TRBJ2-7, with a tentative D call TRBD1 (6 bases). Germline V CDR1 and CDR2: SGHVS, FQNEAQ. The CDR3 is 15 amino acids. Trimming stripped 5 bases from V and 2 bases from J, with 16 bases between. CDR3 DNA sequence: TGTGCCAGCAGCGGAACAGGGCGCCCTACCTACGAGCAGTACTTC. Protein sequence: CASSGTGRPTYEQYF.

This clone was found once. V and J are TRBV7-9 and TRBJ2-7; TRBD1 matches 10 bases. This CDR3 region has 17 residues. The germline CDR1 and CDR2 sequences are SEHNR and FQNEAQ (reference sequence). V was clipped by 5 bases and J by 1 base; unmatched bases: 11. The CDR3 here is CASSPQPGQGLSYEQYF. The CDR3 DNA follows: TGTGCCAGCAGCCCCCAGCCGGGACAGGGGTTATCCTACGAGCAGTACTTC.

J is TRBJ2-2 and V is TRBV12-1; TRBD2, the D gene given by the table, was not confirmed from the DNA. TRBV12-1 represents a pseudogene. The CDR3 is made up of 15 amino acids. The CDR3 nucleotides read TGTGCCAGCAGCTTTTCAGCGGGGGGAACCGGGGAGCTGTTTTTT. It specifies CASSFSAGGTGELFF.

The V and J genes are TRBV4-1 and TRBJ2-7, with D uncertain. V was shortened by 2 bases and J by 2 bases, with 10 bases between the two germline ends. The CDR3 is 14 amino acids. CDR1 MGHRA and CDR2 YSYEKL come from the germline V gene. The CDR3 DNA reads as TGCGCCAGCAGCCAACTGACGGAGACCTACGAGCAGTACTTC. The encoded protein is CASSQLTETYEQYF.

The V call is TRBV27, the J call TRBJ2-1; D not certain. The CDR3 loop spans 15 amino acids. Trimming shortened V by 8 bases and J by 2 bases, and 16 bases separated the two germline ends. Germline CDR1 MNHEY, CDR2 SMNVEV (reference sequence). CDR3 amino acids: CASGPLGAAYNEQFF. CDR3 nucleotide sequence: TGTGCCAGCGGTCCCCTCGGCGCCGCCTACAATGAGCAGTTCTTC.

This chain links TRBV5-1 with TRBJ2-7, with 10 bases lining up with TRBD1. Germline values: CDR1 SGHRS, CDR2 YFSETQ. The CDR3 runs 15 residues. V trimming: 5 bases; J trimming: 2 bases; junction bases outside the gene matches: 7. CDR3 residues: CASRAPGQGTYEQYF. The DNA of the CDR3 is TGCGCCAGCAGGGCGCCGGGACAGGGGACCTACGAGCAGTACTTC.

J is TRBJ1-6 and V is TRBV28; weak D call: TRBD1 (5 bases). The germline V gene encodes CDR1 MDHEN and CDR2 SYDVKM. The CDR3 length is 14 residues. Trimming stripped 7 bases from V and 7 bases from J, with 14 bases between. The CDR3 DNA reads as TGTGCCAGCACCTCACAGGAGGCCAATTCACCCCTCCACTTT. Protein product: CASTSQEANSPLHF.

The CDR3 sequence: CASGNGGSPNEQYF. CDR3 nucleotides: TGTGCCAGCGGAAACGGCGGGAGTCCGAACGAGCAGTACTTC. The chain employs TRBV27 and TRBJ2-7; 7 positions match TRBD2. The CDR3 has 14 amino acids. Germline V gene data show CDR1 as MNHEY and CDR2 as SMNVEV (reference sequence). Trimming cost V 8 bases and J 5 bases; bases outside gene matches: 12.

J is TRBJ2-6 and V is TRBV7-2; TRBD2 matches 9 bases. V was clipped by 4 bases and J by 0 bases; unmatched bases: 7. Germline lookup yields CDR1 SGHTA and CDR2 FQGNSA. The CDR3 has 18 residues. This CDR3 is CASSWGWREGSGANVLTF. In DNA form, the CDR3 reads TGTGCCAGCAGCTGGGGGTGGCGGGAGGGCTCTGGGGCCAACGTCCTGACTTTC.

This chain uses TRBV9 with TRBJ1-2; D is unresolved. The V and J ends lost 3 bases and 7 bases respectively, with 10 bases between them. CDR3 size: 12 residues. CDR1 is SGDLS and CDR2 is YYNGEE in the germline V gene. CDR3 protein: CASSDPPSGYTF. In DNA, the CDR3 is TGTGCCAGCAGCGACCCCCCGAGTGGCTACACCTTC.

As for this clone: Other nucleotide sequences from this sample produce the same CDR3. This chain joins TRBV5-6 and TRBJ1-4, with D unresolved. Germline CDR1 SGHDT, CDR2 YYEEEE. The ends were cut back, 2 bases at V and 0 bases at J, with 5 bases in the middle. The CDR3 contains 14 residues. The CDR3, as DNA: TGTGCCAGCAGCTTTGGTACAACTAATGAAAAACTGTTTTTT. Amino acids: CASSFGTTNEKLFF.

The chain couples TRBV27 to TRBJ2-7, with a possible D match to TRBD2 (6 bases). Deletions cut 5 bases from V and 1 base from J, with 18 bases between. The CDR3 is 16 residues long. CDR1 MNHEY and CDR2 SMNVEV come from the germline V gene (reference sequence). The DNA of the CDR3 is TGTGCCAGCAGTCCTTCTACGGGGGAGTGGTCCTACGAGCAGTACTTC. Protein product: CASSPSTGEWSYEQYF.

J is TRBJ1-1 and V is TRBV4-2, with D possibly being TRBD1 (5 bases). This CDR3 comprises 17 residues. Germline CDR1 and CDR2: LGHNA and YNFKEQ. V was pared by 3 bases and J by 1 base, with 18 bases between. The CDR3 coding sequence is TGTGCCAGCAGCCATCCCCTCAGGGAAGGGGCGAACACTGAAGCTTTCTTT. Translating gives CASSHPLREGANTEAFF.

The chain recombines TRBV10-1 with TRBJ2-7, with a tentative D call TRBD1 (6 bases). Trimming took off 5 bases at V and 6 bases at J, with 8 bases between the two ends. CDR1 is WNHNN and CDR2 is SYGVQD in the germline V gene (reference sequence). The CDR3 is 11 residues long. In DNA form, the CDR3 reads TGCGCCAGCAGTACAGGGAGCGAGCAGTACTTC. Translated, it gives CASSTGSEQYF.

The rearrangement links TRBV4-1 to TRBJ2-6; no definite D call. The CDR3 has 17 amino acids. CDR1 and CDR2 (germline): MGHRA, YSYEKL. The V end was cut by 4 bases, the J end by 0 bases, with 13 bases between. The CDR3 sequence is CASSPPRIGSGANVLTF. The CDR3, as DNA: TGCGCCAGCAGCCCACCTCGGATCGGCTCTGGGGCCAACGTCCTGACTTTC.

The chain uses TRBV4-2 and TRBJ1-2, with D unresolved. With 1 base removed from V and 9 bases from J, the gap between germline ends came to 15 bases. The germline V gene has CDR1 LGHNA and CDR2 YNFKEQ. CDR3 size: 14 residues. The CDR3 is CASSQVGPDASYTF. The CDR3, as DNA: TGTGCCAGCAGCCAAGTAGGCCCCGACGCAAGCTACACCTTC.

The V gene is TRBV7-6, the J gene TRBJ2-1; D not resolved. CDR3 length: 16 residues. With 0 bases removed from V and 3 bases from J, the gap between germline ends came to 12 bases. Germline lookup yields CDR1 SGHVS and CDR2 FNYEAQ. CDR3 region: CASSLAARARYNEQFF. The CDR3 nucleotides are TGTGCCAGCAGCTTAGCGGCTAGAGCGCGCTACAATGAGCAGTTCTTC.

The chain carries TRBV10-3 and TRBJ2-2, with D unresolved. Germline lookup yields CDR1 ENHRY and CDR2 SYGVKD. V lost 3 bases and J 1 base, leaving 6 bases between the germline ends. The CDR3 consists of 14 residues. CDR3 residues: CAISEDMNTGELFF. The CDR3 nucleotides are TGTGCCATCAGTGAAGACATGAACACCGGGGAGCTGTTTTTT.

The rearrangement uses TRBV13 and TRBJ2-7; 11 bases agree with TRBD2. CDR3 length: 17 amino acids. Trimming at V came to 0 bases and at J to 7 bases, leaving 11 bases not matched to a gene. Germline CDR1 and CDR2: PRHDT and FYEKMQ (reference sequence). This CDR3 is CASSLGLPTSGIIEQYF. CDR3 in DNA: TGTGCCAGCAGCTTAGGCCTGCCGACTAGCGGGATCATTGAGCAGTACTTC.

V gene TRBV11-2 combines with J gene TRBJ1-2; no reliable D call. Trimming stripped 5 bases from V and 14 bases from J, with 18 bases between. Germline values: CDR1 SGHAT, CDR2 FQNNGV. This CDR3 is 12 amino acids long. DNA of the CDR3: TGTGCCAGCAGCACAAGCGGTAGCGTCGGGACCTTC. Encoded protein: CASSTSGSVGTF.

This clone was detected only once. This rearrangement joins TRBV18 to TRBJ2-5; the D is unclear. Looked up from germline, CDR1 is KGHSH and CDR2 is LQKENI. Trimming cost V 0 bases and J 4 bases, with 9 bases left between them. The CDR3 is 14 amino acids. CDR3 bases: TGTGCCAGCTCACCACCCGGGCCCGCAGAGACCCAGTACTTC. It encodes CASSPPGPAETQYF.

The chain combines TRBV9 with TRBJ2-3; TRBD1 is a possible D gene (6 bases). The CDR3 is 14 amino acids. Per the germline V gene, CDR1 is SGDLS and CDR2 is YYNGEE. The germline V and J ends were trimmed by 4 bases and 3 bases, with 12 bases remaining between them. CDR3 nucleotides: TGTGCCAGCAGCTCCGACAGGACTACAGATACGCAGTATTTT. Translation: CASSSDRTTDTQYF.

The chain uses TRBV7-8 and TRBJ2-6; no firm D call. Deletions cut 4 bases from V and 0 bases from J, with 4 bases between. The CDR3 is 14 amino acids. Germline lookup yields CDR1 SGHVS and CDR2 FQNEAQ. Here the CDR3 reads CASSSGSGANVLTF. CDR3 nucleotides: TGTGCCAGCAGCTCCGGCTCTGGGGCCAACGTCCTGACTTTC.